This TCR beta chain was sequenced during a study of blood T cell repertoires in COVID-19. After removal of 5 bases from V and 5 bases from J, the junction contained 3 bases not matched to a gene. Germline CDR1 and CDR2: SEHNR and FQNEAQ (reference sequence). The CDR3 loop spans 15 amino acids. As originally analysed: From reference gene primer amplification, estimates of nucleated cell counts were derived. Measured with immunoSEQ multiplex PCR; TCRdb has only the in-frame clones, and not every one. V and J calls and clone size are as listed in that table; D and trimming were resolved from the DNA. The sample has just over 150,000 clones, approximately 84% seen once.

This rearrangement joins TRBV7-9 to TRBJ2-1, with TRBD2 matching 13 bases. The TCR sequence derives from a woman of 80 years or more with acute or convalescent COVID-19. Specimen: peripheral blood. This CDR3 reads CASSRTSGSNNEQFF. The CDR3, as DNA: TGTGCCAGCAGCCGGACTAGCGGGAGTAACAATGAGCAGTTCTTC.